These 21 T cell receptor beta chains were sequenced from one sample in a study of CD8 T cells in ankylosing spondylitis. TCRdb reprocessed the 5' RACE reads via MiXCR and lists one record per CDR3 protein. The sample has some 140,000 distinct CDR3 sequences, roughly 7.7% seen once. Input material: synovial fluid, either unsorted or a sorted T cell fraction (not recorded which). Receptor source: a male donor with ankylosing spondylitis.

The table lists this clonotype with many counts. The CDR3 DNA reads TGTGCCAGCAGTTACTTCGGGGAGAACACTGAAGCTTTCTTT. Its protein is CASSYFGENTEAFF. This rearrangement joins TRBV6-5 to TRBJ1-1; D call uncertain. Trimming cost V 1 base and J 1 base, with 7 bases left between them. Looked up from germline, CDR1 is MNHEY and CDR2 is SVGAGI. The CDR3 is made up of 14 amino acids.

The J gene is TRBJ1-2, the V gene TRBV24-1; 9 nucleotides line up with TRBD1. Germline V CDR1 and CDR2: KGHDR, SFDVKD. The CDR3 has 15 amino acids. Trimming took 3 bases from V and 7 from J; bases not matched to a gene: 8. CDR3 DNA sequence: TGTGCCACCAGTGATCCCAGGACAGGGGTTGGTGGCTACACCTTC. Translating gives CATSDPRTGVGGYTF.

The chain couples TRBV20-1 to TRBJ2-3; D gene ambiguous. The CDR3 covers 11 residues. In germline, CDR1 is DFQATT, CDR2 SNEGSKA (reference sequence). Trimming took 6 bases from V and 4 from J, leaving 8 bases between them. The DNA for the CDR3 is TGCAGTGCAGGCAGTCCAGATACGCAGTATTTT. Its translation: CSAGSPDTQYF.

The chain recombines TRBV19 with TRBJ1-1, with D possibly TRBD1 on 6 matching bases. CDR3 length: 16 residues. Trimming shortened V by 3 bases and J by 1 base, and 15 bases separated the two germline ends. Germline CDR1 is LNHDA and CDR2 is SQIVND (reference sequence). CDR3 in amino acids: CASSISVGGENTEAFF. The CDR3 DNA sequence: TGTGCCAGTAGTATTTCGGTCGGGGGCGAGAACACTGAAGCTTTCTTT.

This clonotype showed up just a few times. CDR3 residues: CASSDRAGSYEQYF. CDR3 DNA sequence: TGTGCCAGCAGTGACAGGGCCGGCTCCTACGAGCAGTACTTC. This chain joins TRBV2 and TRBJ2-7; D might be TRBD1 (5 bases). Germline V CDR1 and CDR2: SNHLY, FYNNEI. This CDR3 is built from 14 residues. The V and J ends lost 3 bases and 0 bases respectively, with 9 bases between them.

This clonotype was detected ten times or more. The chain has TRBV7-2 and TRBJ2-3; the D gene could be TRBD1 or TRBD2 (5 bases each). Deletions cut 5 bases from V and 4 bases from J, with 19 bases between. Looked up from germline, CDR1 is SGHTA and CDR2 is FQGNSA. CDR3 length: 16 residues. The CDR3 coding sequence is TGTGCCAGCAGCCGTCCCCGGGAACAACAGGCAGATACGCAGTATTTT. This codes for CASSRPREQQADTQYF.

This clonotype was recorded many times. This chain joins TRBV3-1 and TRBJ1-1; no firm D call. Germline values: CDR1 LGHDT, CDR2 YNNKEL (reference sequence). Trimming cost V 5 bases and J 4 bases, with 14 bases left between them. CDR3 length equals 14 residues. The CDR3 reads CASSRQGGITEAFF. The CDR3 DNA reads as TGTGCCAGCAGCAGGCAAGGAGGGATCACTGAAGCTTTCTTT.

At least ten counts were recorded for this clonotype. The chain joins TRBV20-1 to TRBJ2-3, with 9 bases that match TRBD2. Germline CDR1 DFQATT, CDR2 SNEGSKA (reference sequence). This CDR3 contains 15 residues. J gave up 4 bases and V 3 bases, and 8 bases lay outside the gene matches. The CDR3 here is CSAREAGGGADTQYF. CDR3 bases: TGCAGTGCTAGGGAAGCGGGAGGAGGGGCAGATACGCAGTATTTT.

The sample holds many counts of this clonotype. V usage is TRBV6-2 or TRBV6-3 and J usage is TRBJ2-7, with TRBD2 as a possible D gene (6 bases). CDR1 is MNHEY, CDR2 SVGEGT, per germline. This CDR3 has 14 amino acids. The ends were cut back, 5 bases at V and 4 bases at J, with 15 bases in the middle. The CDR3 region is CASSLAGSGYEQYF. The CDR3 coding sequence is TGTGCCAGCAGTCTCGCAGGTAGCGGTTACGAGCAGTACTTC.

At least ten counts were recorded for this clonotype. The CDR3 DNA reads TGTGCCATCAGTACCCGGGACAGGGGGTACAATGAGCAGTTCTTC. This translates into CAISTRDRGYNEQFF. The chain recombines TRBV10-3 with TRBJ2-1; 11 positions match TRBD1. The CDR3 totals 15 residues. The germline CDR1 and CDR2 sequences are ENHRY and SYGVKD. After removal of 5 bases from V and 4 bases from J, the junction contained 4 bases not matched to a gene.

V is TRBV18 and J is TRBJ1-5, with a weak D call TRBD1 (6 bases). Germline values: CDR1 KGHSH, CDR2 LQKENI. CDR3 size: 13 residues. V lost 6 bases to trimming and J lost 4 bases, with 10 bases between them. In nucleotides, the CDR3 is TGTGCCAGCTCCGAACAGGGAAATCAGCCCCAGCATTTT. This encodes CASSEQGNQPQHF.

The chain uses TRBV6-5 and TRBJ2-7; maybe TRBD2 (6 bases). CDR1 MNHEY and CDR2 SVGAGI come from the germline V gene. Trimming stripped 8 bases from V and 5 bases from J, with 10 bases between. The CDR3 is 11 amino acids. CDR3 sequence reads: CASSGGNEQYF. In nucleotides, the CDR3 is TGTGCCAGCTCCGGGGGAAACGAGCAGTACTTC.

This clonotype has only one observation. The chain combines TRBV24-1 with TRBJ2-6, with D tentatively TRBD1 (6 bases). This CDR3 is built from 15 residues. Per germline, CDR1 KGHDR and CDR2 SFDVKD. Trimming left V 5 bases short and J 4 bases short, with 11 bases between. The DNA of the CDR3 is TGTGCCACCAGTGTCACAGGGCCCGGGGCCAACGTCCTGACTTTC. Protein sequence: CATSVTGPGANVLTF.

This clonotype has at least ten counts. The chain has TRBV29-1 and TRBJ1-1; D is unclear. Germline V gives CDR1 SQVTM, CDR2 ANQGSEA. The CDR3 sequence is 12 residues long. Trimming removed 4 bases from V and 7 bases from J, with 13 bases in between. CDR3 amino acids: CSVVGMGLEAFF. DNA of the CDR3: TGCAGCGTTGTGGGAATGGGTCTTGAAGCTTTCTTT.

This clonotype was found many times. The rearrangement uses TRBV5-1 and TRBJ2-1, with D tentatively TRBD2 (6 bases). The CDR3 totals 13 residues. CDR1 is SGHRS, CDR2 YFSETQ, per germline. V lost 4 bases to trimming and J lost 8 bases, with 13 bases between them. The CDR3 protein is CASSRDSSDEQFF. Here the CDR3 DNA reads TGCGCCAGCAGCCGGGACTCAAGCGATGAGCAGTTCTTC. Full variable domain (remainder filled in from reference TRBV5-1 and TRBJ2-1): KAGVTQTPRYLIKTRGQQVTLSCSPISGHRSVSWYQQTPGQGLQFLFEYFSETQRNKGNFPGRFSGRQFSNSRSEMNVSTLELGDSALYLCASSRDSSDEQFFGPGTRLTVL.

This chain uses TRBV28 with TRBJ2-2, with D unresolved. The CDR3 extends over 15 amino acids. V lost 2 bases, J lost 6 bases, and 13 bases lay in between. Germline CDR1 MDHEN, CDR2 SYDVKM. Written as DNA, the CDR3 is TGTGCCAGCAGTTTAGCGCACTTCGACGCCGGGGAGCTGTTTTTT. Residues: CASSLAHFDAGELFF. Full variable domain (rest looked up from reference TRBV28 and TRBJ2-2): DVKVTQSSRYLVKRTGEKVFLECVQDMDHENMFWYRQDPGLGLRLIYFSYDVKMKEKGDIPEGYSVSREKKERFSLILESASTNQTSMYLCASSLAHFDAGELFFGEGSRLTVL.

This chain uses TRBV28 with TRBJ2-7; tentatively, D is TRBD2 (5 bases). Trimming cost V 7 bases and J 0 bases, with 19 bases left between them. CDR3 length: 16 amino acids. The germline V gene encodes CDR1 MDHEN and CDR2 SYDVKM. CDR3 nucleotides: TGTGCCAGCAAAGGACTTCTTACCCTTGGCTCCTACGAGCAGTACTTC. Translated: CASKGLLTLGSYEQYF.

The rearrangement joins TRBV24-1 to TRBJ2-3; D is unresolved. V lost 5 bases and J lost 2, with 7 bases in between. Germline V gives CDR1 KGHDR, CDR2 SFDVKD. The CDR3 has 13 residues. The CDR3 DNA is TGTGCCACCAGTGCCCAAGTCACAGATACGCAGTATTTT. It specifies CATSAQVTDTQYF.

This clonotype has ten or more counts. The chain uses TRBV18 and TRBJ2-3, with 8 bases that match TRBD2. The ends lost 4 bases at V and 0 bases at J; junction bases unmatched: 3. The length of the CDR3 is 15 residues. Germline V gene sequence: CDR1 KGHSH, CDR2 LQKENI. The CDR3 spells CASSQRGPSTDTQYF. For the CDR3, the DNA is TGTGCCAGCTCACAGCGGGGGCCCAGCACAGATACGCAGTATTTT.

This clonotype was seen repeatedly, ten times or more. The gene calls are TRBV5-1 and TRBJ1-1; D unresolved. Per the germline V gene, CDR1 is SGHRS and CDR2 is YFSETQ. The ends were cut back, 0 bases at V and 1 base at J, with 10 bases in the middle. The CDR3 consists of 15 residues. The CDR3 spells CASSLAGVRNTEAFF. The CDR3 bases are TGCGCCAGCAGCTTGGCCGGAGTACGGAACACTGAAGCTTTCTTT.

This clonotype appeared many times. This chain links TRBV7-8 with TRBJ2-3, with no clear D. The germline gives CDR1 SGHVS, CDR2 FQNEAQ. The CDR3 covers 13 residues. V was trimmed by 1 base and J by 5 bases, leaving 7 bases between them. The CDR3 loop reads CASSLDERDTQYF. In DNA form, the CDR3 reads TGTGCCAGCAGCTTAGACGAGAGAGATACGCAGTATTTT.